The TCR beta chain under discussion was sequenced for a study of cytomegalovirus exposure and HLA in healthy donors. Overall study results and limits: In a later analysis, DRB1 alleles had the most associated TCRs; HLA-C alleles the fewest.

Remarks on this clone: The antigen remains unidentified.

PCR involved 60 Vbeta and 13 Jbeta primers. The repertoire was sequenced with immunoSEQ multiplex PCR; TCRdb's copy has only in-frame clones and lacks some. The sample table includes about 60,000 clones. CDR3 length: 16 amino acids. The V segment lost 0 bases and the J segment 2 bases; nucleotides outside the gene matches: 2. CDR1 and CDR2 (germline): SGHKS, YYEKEE (reference sequence). Sequencing used PBMCs. This clonotype was obtained from a boy between 10 and 17 years old in good health and CMV-seronegative. This rearrangement joins TRBV5-5 to TRBJ2-2; TRBD1 matches 9 bases. CDR3 in amino acids: CASSLVGQGNTGELFF. The CDR3 nucleotides are TGTGCCAGCAGCTTGGTGGGACAGGGAAACACCGGGGAGCTGTTTTTT.